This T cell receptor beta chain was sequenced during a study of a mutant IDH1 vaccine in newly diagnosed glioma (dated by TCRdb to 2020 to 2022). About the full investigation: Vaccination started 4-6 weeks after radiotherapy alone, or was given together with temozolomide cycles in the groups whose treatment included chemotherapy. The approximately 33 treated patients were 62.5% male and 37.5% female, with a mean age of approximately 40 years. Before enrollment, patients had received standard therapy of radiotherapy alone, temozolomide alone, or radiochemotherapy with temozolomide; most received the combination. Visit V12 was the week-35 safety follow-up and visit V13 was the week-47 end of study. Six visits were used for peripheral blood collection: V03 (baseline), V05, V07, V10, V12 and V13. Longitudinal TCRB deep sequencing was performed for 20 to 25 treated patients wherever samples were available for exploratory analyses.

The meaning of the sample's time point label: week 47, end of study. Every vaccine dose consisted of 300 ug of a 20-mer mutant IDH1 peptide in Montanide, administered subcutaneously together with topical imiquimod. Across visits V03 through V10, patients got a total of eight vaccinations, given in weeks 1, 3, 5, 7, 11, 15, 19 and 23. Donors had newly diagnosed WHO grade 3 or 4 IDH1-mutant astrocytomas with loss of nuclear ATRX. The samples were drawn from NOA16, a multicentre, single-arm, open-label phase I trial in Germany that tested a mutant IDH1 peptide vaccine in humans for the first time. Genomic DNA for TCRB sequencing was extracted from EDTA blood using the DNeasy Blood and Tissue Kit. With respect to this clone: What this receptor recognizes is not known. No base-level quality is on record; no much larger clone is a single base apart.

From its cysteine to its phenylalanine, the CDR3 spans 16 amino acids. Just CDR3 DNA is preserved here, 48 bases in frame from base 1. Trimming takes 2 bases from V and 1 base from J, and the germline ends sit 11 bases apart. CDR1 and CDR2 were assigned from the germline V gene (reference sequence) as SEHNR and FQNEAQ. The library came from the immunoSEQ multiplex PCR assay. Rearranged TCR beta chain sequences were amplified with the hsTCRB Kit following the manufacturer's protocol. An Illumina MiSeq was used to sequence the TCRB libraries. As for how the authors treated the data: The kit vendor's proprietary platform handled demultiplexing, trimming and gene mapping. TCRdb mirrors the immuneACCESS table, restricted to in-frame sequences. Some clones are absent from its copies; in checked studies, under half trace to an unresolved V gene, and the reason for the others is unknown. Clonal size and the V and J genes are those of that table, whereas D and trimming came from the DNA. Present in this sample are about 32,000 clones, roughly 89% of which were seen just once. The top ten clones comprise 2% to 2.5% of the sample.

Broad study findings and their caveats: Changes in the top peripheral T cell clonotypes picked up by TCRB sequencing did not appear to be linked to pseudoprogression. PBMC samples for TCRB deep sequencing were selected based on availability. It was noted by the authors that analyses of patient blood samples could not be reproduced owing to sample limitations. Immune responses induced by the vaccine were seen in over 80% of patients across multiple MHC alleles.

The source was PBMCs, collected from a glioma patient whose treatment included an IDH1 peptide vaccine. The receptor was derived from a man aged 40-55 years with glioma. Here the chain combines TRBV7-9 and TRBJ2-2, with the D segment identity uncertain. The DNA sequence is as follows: TGTGCCAGCAGCTTATTTTGGGCAGGGAACACCGGGGAGCTGTTTTTT. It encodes CASSLFWAGNTGELFF.